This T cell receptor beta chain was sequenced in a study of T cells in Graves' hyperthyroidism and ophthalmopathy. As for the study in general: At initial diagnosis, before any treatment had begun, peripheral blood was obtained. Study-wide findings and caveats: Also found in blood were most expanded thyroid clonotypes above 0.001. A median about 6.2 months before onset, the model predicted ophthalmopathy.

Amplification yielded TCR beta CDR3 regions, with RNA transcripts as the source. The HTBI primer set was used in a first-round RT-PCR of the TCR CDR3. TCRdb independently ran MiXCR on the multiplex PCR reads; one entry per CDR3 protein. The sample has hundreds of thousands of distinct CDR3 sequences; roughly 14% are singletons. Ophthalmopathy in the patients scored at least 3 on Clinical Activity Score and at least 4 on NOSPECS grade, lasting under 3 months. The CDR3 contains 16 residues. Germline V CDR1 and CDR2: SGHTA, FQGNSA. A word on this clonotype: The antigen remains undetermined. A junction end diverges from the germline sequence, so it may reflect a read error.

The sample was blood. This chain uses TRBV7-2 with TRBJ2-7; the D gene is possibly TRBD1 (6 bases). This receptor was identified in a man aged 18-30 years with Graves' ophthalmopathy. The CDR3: CASSRQSTGSSYGQYF. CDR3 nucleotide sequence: TGTGCCAGCAGCCGACAATCTACAGGGAGCTCCTACGGGCAGTACTTC.